This record covers a single T cell receptor (beta chain). Its antigen is unknown. This entry belongs to a study of cytomegalovirus exposure and HLA in healthy donors. Overall study results and limits: For most TCR sequences rarity was the rule, although some public TCRs occurred in many donors.

The CDR3 is 17 residues long. The V gene's germline CDR1 is SGHAT and CDR2 FQNNGV. V was pared by 5 bases and J by 1 base, with 18 bases between. Assay: immunoSEQ multiplex PCR; the TCRdb copy retains only in-frame clones and omits some. The sample has around 120,000 clones, 70% to 90% seen once. This chain uses TRBV11-2 with TRBJ2-1; a weak D match, TRBD1 (6 bases). Sequencing was done on a sample of PBMCs. The TCR sequence derives from a young woman in good health and CMV-seropositive. This chain's CDR3 is CASSVHIGRGSYNEQFF. Here the CDR3 DNA reads TGTGCCAGCAGCGTTCATATAGGCAGGGGATCCTACAATGAGCAGTTCTTC.